A single sample gave rise to the 8 T cell receptor beta chains below, sequenced in a study of beta chain features in type 1 diabetes. The antigens of these receptors remain unknown. The study, taken as a whole, reports: People with Type 1 diabetes carried modestly yet significantly shorter TCRB CDR3s in all four CD4+ subsets.

Of the isolated RNA, all was reverse transcribed, and so the sequenced material was expressed TCRB transcripts. Sequenced by immunoSEQ multiplex PCR; TCRdb stores in-frame clones only, minus some. Of over 600,000 clones in the sample, around an eighth were seen once. Material for sequencing was naive CD4+ T cells from blood. These receptors all stem from a man aged 25 to 40 with type 1 diabetes.

This clone was seen a handful of times. The V gene is TRBV5-4, the J gene TRBJ2-5, with TRBD1 identical over 7 bases. J was trimmed by 3 bases and V by 2 bases; bases with no gene match: 7. The germline V gene encodes CDR1 SGHNT and CDR2 YYREEE (reference sequence). This CDR3 is built from 15 residues. The CDR3 region is CASSLSLQGEETQYF. The CDR3 DNA sequence: TGTGCCAGCAGCTTAAGTCTGCAGGGGGAAGAGACCCAGTACTTC. Filled out from reference TRBV5-4 and TRBJ2-5, the complete variable domain reads ETGVTQSPTHLIKTRGQQVTLRCSSQSGHNTVSWYQQALGQGPQFIFQYYREEENGRGNFPPRFSGLQFPNYSSELNVNALELDDSALYLCASSLSLQGEETQYFGPGTRLLVL.

V usage is TRBV15 and J usage is TRBJ1-5, with TRBD1 as a possible D gene (5 bases). In germline, CDR1 is LNHNV, CDR2 YYDKDF (reference sequence). This CDR3 region has 13 residues. Trimming removed 1 base at V and 6 bases at J, with 7 bases between. The CDR3 spells CATSRAGTQPQHF. The CDR3, as DNA: TGTGCCACCAGCAGAGCTGGGACTCAGCCCCAGCATTTT. Combining the CDR3 with reference TRBV15 and TRBJ1-5 gives the whole variable domain DAMVIQNPRYQVTQFGKPVTLSCSQTLNHNVMYWYQQKSSQAPKLLFHYYDKDFNNEADTPDNFQSRRPNTSFCFLDIRSPGLGDTAMYLCATSRAGTQPQHFGDGTRLSIL.

This clone showed up just a few times. CDR3 region: CASSAQGLSNQPQHF. The CDR3 DNA reads TGTGCCAGCTCAGCGCAGGGGTTAAGCAATCAGCCCCAGCATTTT. The rearrangement uses TRBV18 and TRBJ1-5; TRBD1 might be the D (6 bases). Trimming took off 5 bases at V and 1 base at J, with 12 bases between the two ends. Germline V gene data show CDR1 as KGHSH and CDR2 as LQKENI. The CDR3 contains 15 residues. Combining the CDR3 with reference TRBV18 and TRBJ1-5 gives the whole variable domain NAGVMQNPRHLVRRRGQEARLRCSPMKGHSHVYWYRQLPEEGLKFMVYLQKENIIDESGMPKERFSAEFPKEGPSILRIQQVVRGDSAAYFCASSAQGLSNQPQHFGDGTRLSIL.

V is TRBV7-2 and J is TRBJ2-1; D unclear. Germline lookup yields CDR1 SGHTA and CDR2 FQGNSA. V lost 1 base and J 6 bases, leaving 10 bases between the germline ends. CDR3 size: 14 residues. The CDR3 coding sequence is TGTGCCAGCAGCTTAGGAGGTGAACTCAATGAGCAGTTCTTC. Residues: CASSLGGELNEQFF.

The gene calls are TRBV25-1 and TRBJ2-7; D possibly corresponds to TRBD2 (6 bases). This CDR3 comprises 15 residues. Trimming removed 1 base from V and 5 bases from J, with 15 bases in between. CDR1 and CDR2 from the germline V gene are MGHDK and SYGVNS. As DNA, the CDR3 is TGTGCCAGCAGTGAATTAGGAGGGTTTAGGAACGAGCAGTACTTC. It specifies CASSELGGFRNEQYF.

This clone was counted a few times. The chain couples TRBV7-9 to TRBJ2-2; 7 positions agree with TRBD2. The V gene end was trimmed by 2 bases and the J gene end by 1 base; junction bases not matched to a gene: 4. Germline V gene data show CDR1 as SEHNR and CDR2 as FQNEAQ (reference sequence). This CDR3 region has 16 residues. The CDR3 reads CASSLKAGVNTGELFF. In DNA form, the CDR3 reads TGTGCCAGCAGCTTAAAGGCGGGGGTGAACACCGGGGAGCTGTTTTTT.

The chain recombines TRBV7-2 with TRBJ1-2; weak D call: TRBD1 (5 bases). The CDR3 covers 14 residues. Germline lookup yields CDR1 SGHTA and CDR2 FQGNSA. V lost 6 bases and J 4 bases, leaving 15 bases between the germline ends. CDR3 sequence reads: CASSYQGSSYGYTF. Here the CDR3 DNA reads TGTGCCAGCAGTTATCAGGGATCTTCCTATGGCTACACCTTC.

The chain carries TRBV11-2 and TRBJ1-6, with 9 bases identical to TRBD1. There are 14 residues in the CDR3. Germline-derived CDR1 and CDR2 are SGHAT and FQNNGV. V dropped 4 bases and J dropped 8; count of bases not matched to a gene: 3. The CDR3 DNA is TGTGCCAGCAGCTCGGGACAGGGTTATTCACCCCTCCACTTT. It encodes CASSSGQGYSPLHF.